This T cell receptor (beta chain) was recorded in a study of T cell changes during pregnancy in multiple sclerosis. Between the trimmed V and J ends, which lost 4 bases and 0 bases, there was a span of 12 bases. This CDR3 spans 15 amino acids. Germline-derived CDR1 and CDR2 are PRHDT and FYEKMQ (reference sequence). The method was immunoSEQ multiplex PCR; TCRdb's version includes in-frame clones alone and lacks a portion of them. The sample contains more than 15,000 clones, more than 70% of which appear only once. The genes are TRBV13 and TRBJ1-1; D uncertain. The source was CD8+ T cells from peripheral blood mononuclear cells, collected in the third trimester of pregnancy. This sequence was found in a female donor in good health, enrolled as a control in a pregnancy study. This CDR3 reads CASSSPDGVNTEAFF. The CDR3 bases are TGTGCCAGCAGCTCCCCGGACGGGGTGAACACTGAAGCTTTCTTT.